The rows below give T cell receptor beta chains drawn from one sample of a study of T-cell reconstitution after alpha-beta-depleted transplantation in children. TCRdb redid the calling of the PCR reads with MiXCR, one entry per CDR3 protein. The sample records a few hundred thousand distinct CDR3 sequences, approximately 11% being singletons. This specimen consisted of PBMCs from the stem cell graft donor, obtained from the stem cell graft. Every receptor here comes from a human donor who donated a stem cell graft to a child with acute myeloid leukemia. The CDR3 runs from the conserved cysteine through the conserved F or W. A D gene is named only where the DNA matches it firmly. Not all rows give a size; the values are once, few, many and, for expanded clones, a class.

NA	TRBV6-5	TRBJ2-7	NA	TGTGCCAGCAGTTTGTCCGGAGCAACGGGCTACGAGCAGTACTTC	CASSLSGATGYEQYF
few	TRBV29-1	TRBJ2-3	NA	TGCAGCGTTGCCCACATCGTTGGAGATACGCAGTATTTT	CSVAHIVGDTQYF
few	TRBV11-3	TRBJ2-1	TRBD2	TGTGCCAGCAGCTTAGTGGTGACTAGCGGGATCAATGAGCAGTTCTTC	CASSLVVTSGINEQFF
few	TRBV6-1	TRBJ2-2	NA	TGTGCCTCAGGGTGGGCAGGGCCGAACACCGGGGAGCTGTTTTTT	CASGWAGPNTGELFF
few	TRBV20-1	TRBJ1-1	NA	TGCAGTGCTACCGACGGATTGAACACTGAAGCTTTCTTT	CSATDGLNTEAFF
few	TRBV7-9	TRBJ2-3	TRBD2	TGTGCCAGCAGCCCCCTCTTCGGACTAGCTCCAGATACGCAGTATTTT	CASSPLFGLAPDTQYF
many	TRBV5-1	TRBJ1-2	TRBD1	TGCGCCAGCAGCCGCGACAGGGGCCCAGGCACCTTC	CASSRDRGPGTF
few	TRBV27	TRBJ2-7	NA	TGTGCCAGCAGTTTATCGTTGAAGCGGAGCTCCTACGAGCAGTACTTC	CASSLSLKRSSYEQYF
NA	TRBV14	TRBJ2-1	TRBD2	TGTGCCAGCAGCCAAGCAACTAGCGGTTACAATGAGCAGTTCTTC	CASSQATSGYNEQFF
few	TRBV20-1	TRBJ2-1	NA	TGCAGTGCTAGAGATCAGGGAGCGGGCCAATGGGAGCAGTTCTTC	CSARDQGAGQWEQFF
NA	TRBV2	TRBJ1-5	NA	TGTGCCAGCAGAGAGAACAATCAGCCCCAGCATTTT	CASRENNQPQHF
few	TRBV2	TRBJ1-5	TRBD1	TGTGCCAGCAGTGATGGGACAGGGGTTCAGCCCCAGCATTTT	CASSDGTGVQPQHF
NA	TRBV12-3/TRBV12-4	TRBJ2-3	NA	TGTGCCAGCAGTTCCCGTGGTAGCGGCACAGATACGCAGTATTTT	CASSSRGSGTDTQYF
many	TRBV5-1	TRBJ2-3	NA	TGCGCCAGCAGTCGGGACGGCCAACCTGGCACAGATACGCAGTATTTT	CASSRDGQPGTDTQYF
NA	TRBV9	TRBJ1-5	TRBD1	TGTGCCAGCAGCGTAGACGGACAGGGTCATCAGCCCCAGCATTTT	CASSVDGQGHQPQHF
few	TRBV9	TRBJ2-1	TRBD1	TGTGCCAGCAGCTACGCCGGGACAGGGTACAATGAGCAGTTCTTC	CASSYAGTGYNEQFF
NA	TRBV7-2	TRBJ1-6	NA	TGTGCCAGCAGCTTAGGGGATGGGAGGCCCCTCCACTTT	CASSLGDGRPLHF
NA	TRBV5-6	TRBJ2-5	TRBD2	TGTGCCAGCAGCCCCATCGGGACTACTAACCAAGAGACCCAGTACTTC	CASSPIGTTNQETQYF
few	TRBV7-9	TRBJ2-5	TRBD2	TGTGCCAGCAGCTTAGTGCGGGAGTACCAAGAGACCCAGTACTTC	CASSLVREYQETQYF
many	TRBV13	TRBJ2-1	NA	TGTGCCAGCAGCCGTTATCGGGGCGGGACCTCCTACAATGAGCAGTTCTTC	CASSRYRGGTSYNEQFF
few	TRBV7-6	TRBJ2-5	NA	TGTGCCAGCAGCCCCGAACCCGAAGAGACCCAGTACTTC	CASSPEPEETQYF
NA	TRBV7-9	TRBJ1-1	NA	TGTGCCAGCGCCCAATTGGTTGGGACTGAAGCTTTCTTT	CASAQLVGTEAFF
NA	TRBV12-3/TRBV12-4	TRBJ2-5	TRBD1	TGTGCCAGCAGTTGGACCGGGACAGGGAGGGAGACCCAGTACTTC	CASSWTGTGRETQYF
NA	TRBV7-9	TRBJ2-1	TRBD2	TGTGCCAGCAGCGACCGGGGGGTTTACGATGAGCAGTTCTTC	CASSDRGVYDEQFF
NA	TRBV23-1	TRBJ2-1	NA	TGCGCCAGCATACAGCAGTTCTTC	CASIQQFF